The 19 T cell receptor beta chains given below trace back to one sample, sequenced in a study of Graves' ophthalmopathy and Graves' hyperthyroidism. TCR beta CDR3 regions were amplified from RNA transcripts. An opening RT-PCR round employed HTBI primers and preceded a second-round multiplex PCR. TCRdb used MiXCR to reprocess the multiplex PCR reads, holding one entry per CDR3 protein. The table records roughly 1.1 million distinct CDR3 sequences, 36% of them present only once. The sequenced sample was peripheral blood or thyroid tissue (not recorded which). The receptors stem from an adult man with Graves' hyperthyroidism.

The chain employs TRBV4-3 and TRBJ1-6, with a weak D call TRBD1 (6 bases). Germline-derived CDR1 and CDR2 are LGHNA and YSLEER. The length of the CDR3 is 18 residues. V lost 1 base to trimming and J lost 0 bases, with 13 bases between them. CDR3 sequence (DNA): TGCGCCAGCAGCCAAGGCTTGAGGGGGAGCTCCTATAATTCACCCCTCCACTTT. It encodes CASSQGLRGSSYNSPLHF.

Comments on this clonotype: This is likely a read error, given that the CDR3 carries no conserved phenylalanine or tryptophan at its end. The chain uses TRBV7-2 and TRBJ1-2; perhaps TRBD1 as D (6 bases). The CDR3 spans 12 residues. Trimming shortened V by 3 bases and J by 8 bases, and 10 bases separated the two germline ends. The V gene's germline CDR1 is SGHTA and CDR2 FQGNSA. CDR3 DNA sequence: TGTGCCAGCAGCTTCACAGGGTTCGGCTACACCGTC. This translates into CASSFTGFGYTV.

The CDR3 region has the DNA TGTGCCAGCAGTTTAGCATTCAGGACGCAGTACTTC. The encoded protein is CASSLAFRTQYF. The chain is built from TRBV12-3 or TRBV12-4 and TRBJ2-7; D is unclear. The CDR3 extends over 12 amino acids. Trimming cost V 0 bases and J 9 bases, with 9 bases left between them.

This clonotype was detected only a few times. The CDR3 DNA reads as TGTGCCAGCAGCTTAGATACAGGCGCTGAAGCTTTCTTT. It is translated as CASSLDTGAEAFF. The gene calls are TRBV7-9 and TRBJ1-1; possibly TRBD1 for D (5 bases). Per germline, CDR1 SEHNR and CDR2 FQNEAQ (reference sequence). The CDR3 runs to 13 residues. Trimming left V 1 base short and J 6 bases short, with 9 bases between.

On this clonotype: This may stem from a read error, because a much larger clone lies one nucleotide away. V gene TRBV2 combines with J gene TRBJ1-2; TRBD1 matches at 8 bases. The CDR3 sequence is 15 residues long. CDR1 and CDR2 (germline): SNHLY, FYNNEI. The CDR3 loop reads CASSEGQGADYGHTF. In nucleotides, the CDR3 is TGTGCCAGCAGTGAAGGGCAGGGGGCAGACTATGGCCACACCTTC.

This clonotype appeared many times. The chain employs TRBV7-2 and TRBJ1-1; D gene ambiguous. CDR3 length: 11 amino acids. Trimming removed 4 bases at V and 6 bases at J, with 6 bases between. CDR1 SGHTA and CDR2 FQGNSA come from the germline V gene. The chain's CDR3 is CASSSMSEAFF. CDR3 sequence (DNA): TGTGCCAGCAGCTCAATGTCTGAAGCTTTCTTT.

Concerning this clonotype itself: It may be a read error: a sequence one base away is much more abundant. V and J are TRBV20-1 and TRBJ1-1; D is ambiguous. Germline V gene sequence: CDR1 DFQATT, CDR2 SNEGSKA (reference sequence). This CDR3 spans 13 amino acids. Between the trimmed V and J ends, which lost 5 bases and 1 base, there was a span of 11 bases. The CDR3 DNA reads TGCAGTGCTCGTACAGAGACGAACACTGAAGCTTTCTTT. Protein product: CSARTETNTEAFF.

The chain joins TRBV7-3 to TRBJ1-2; unclear D gene. The length of the CDR3 is 15 residues. The V end was cut by 3 bases, the J end by 5 bases, with 16 bases between. CDR1 SGHTA and CDR2 FQGTGA come from the germline V gene. Here the CDR3 DNA reads TGTGCCAGCAGCTTCCGGAACCAGGCTTCTTATGGCTACACCTTC. It encodes CASSFRNQASYGYTF.

This clonotype was observed many times. The chain uses TRBV24-1 and TRBJ2-6, with a possible D match to TRBD1 (5 bases). The CDR3 is 14 residues long. V lost 6 bases, J lost 1 base, and 6 bases lay in between. The germline gives CDR1 KGHDR, CDR2 SFDVKD. The CDR3 protein is CATSQGSGANVLTF. CDR3 nucleotides: TGTGCCACCAGTCAGGGATCTGGGGCCAACGTCCTGACTTTC.

Many counts were recorded for this clonotype. The chain couples TRBV6-6 to TRBJ1-6; D is undetermined. V was pared by 2 bases and J by 6 bases, with 11 bases between. Per the germline V gene, CDR1 is MNHNY and CDR2 is SVGAGI (reference sequence). The CDR3 has 15 amino acids. CDR3 residues: CASSYPNPTNSPLHF. The CDR3 DNA sequence: TGTGCCAGCAGTTACCCCAACCCCACTAATTCACCCCTCCACTTT.

V and J are TRBV28 and TRBJ2-2; the D gene could be TRBD1 or TRBD2 (6 bases each). The CDR3 has 15 amino acids. CDR1 and CDR2 from the germline V gene are MDHEN and SYDVKM. Trimming removed 5 bases at V and 4 bases at J, with 14 bases between. CDR3 nucleotide sequence: TGTGCCAGCAGTGATCGGGGGCCGGGCACCGGGGAGCTGTTTTTT. Its translation: CASSDRGPGTGELFF. Full variable domain (missing parts from reference TRBV28 and TRBJ2-2): DVKVTQSSRYLVKRTGEKVFLECVQDMDHENMFWYRQDPGLGLRLIYFSYDVKMKEKGDIPEGYSVSREKKERFSLILESASTNQTSMYLCASSDRGPGTGELFFGEGSRLTVL.

The chain couples TRBV7-6 to TRBJ1-5, with D uncertain. The CDR3 is 15 amino acids. Looked up from germline, CDR1 is SGHVS and CDR2 is FNYEAQ. Trimming took off 0 bases at V and 3 bases at J, with 9 bases between the two ends. The CDR3 spells CASSLADGYNQPQHF. CDR3 DNA: TGTGCCAGCAGCTTAGCCGACGGCTACAATCAGCCCCAGCATTTT.

This clonotype appeared many times. This chain joins TRBV19 and TRBJ2-2; 10 bases line up with TRBD1. V lost 6 bases to trimming and J lost 5 bases; unmatched junction nucleotides: 3. This CDR3 is built from 14 residues. The germline CDR1 and CDR2 sequences are LNHDA and SQIVND (reference sequence). CDR3 residues: CASRDRGWTGELFF. The CDR3 nucleotides read TGTGCCAGTAGGGACAGGGGGTGGACCGGGGAGCTGTTTTTT.

The chain employs TRBV11-2 and TRBJ2-5; D is unresolved. This CDR3 comprises 16 residues. Germline CDR1 is SGHAT and CDR2 is FQNNGV. V was cut by 0 bases and J by 5 bases, with 16 bases left in between. Written as DNA, the CDR3 is TGTGCCAGCAGCTTAGACTTTGGTAACAAACGGGAGACCCAGTACTTC. Its translation is CASSLDFGNKRETQYF.

The V call is TRBV29-1, the J call TRBJ1-1; D may be TRBD1 (6 bases). The CDR3 length is 14 residues. V was shortened by 4 bases and J by 1 base, with 13 bases between the two germline ends. CDR1 and CDR2 from the germline V gene are SQVTM and ANQGSEA. CDR3 sequence (DNA): TGCAGCGTTGCCCGGGACACGACGAACACTGAAGCTTTCTTT. It codes for CSVARDTTNTEAFF.

For this clonotype: This may be a read error, as it is one base from a much larger clone. The chain employs TRBV2 and TRBJ1-5; D may be TRBD1 (5 bases). Per the germline V gene, CDR1 is SNHLY and CDR2 is FYNNEI. The CDR3 runs to 15 residues. CDR3: CGSGRIAHSNQPQHF. Written as DNA, the CDR3 is TGTGGATCAGGGAGGATTGCGCATAGCAATCAGCCCCAGCATTTT.

With respect to this clonotype: Germline is not matched at one junction end, which may reflect a read error. The rearrangement links TRBV7-9 to TRBJ1-4; TRBD1 aligns across 7 bases. The CDR3 consists of 14 residues. Germline CDR1 reads SEHNR; CDR2 reads FQNEAQ (reference sequence). The CDR3 protein is CAGSGTATNEKLFF. In DNA form, the CDR3 reads TGTGCCGGCAGTGGGACAGCAACTAATGAAAAACTGTTTTTT.

The chain uses TRBV5-5 and TRBJ1-5, with 7 bases that match TRBD1. Germline-derived CDR1 and CDR2 are SGHKS and YYEKEE (reference sequence). V was pared by 1 base and J by 3 bases, with 7 bases of the junction left unmatched. The CDR3 has 16 amino acids. This CDR3 is CASSLSIGQVNQPQHF. The DNA of the CDR3 is TGTGCCAGCAGCTTGTCGATAGGACAGGTCAATCAGCCCCAGCATTTT.

This clonotype was seen at least ten times. V is TRBV15 and J is TRBJ1-6, with D unresolved. Looked up from germline, CDR1 is LNHNV and CDR2 is YYDKDF (reference sequence). The CDR3 covers 15 residues. V lost 1 base and J lost 5, with 9 bases in between. CDR3 nucleotides: TGTGCCACCAGCAGAGCTGGACCGAATAATTCACCCCTCCACTTT. It yields the protein CATSRAGPNNSPLHF. The full variable domain, completed using reference TRBV15 and TRBJ1-6, is DAMVIQNPRYQVTQFGKPVTLSCSQTLNHNVMYWYQQKSSQAPKLLFHYYDKDFNNEADTPDNFQSRRPNTSFCFLDIRSPGLGDTAMYLCATSRAGPNNSPLHFGNGTRLTVT.